This TCR beta chain was observed in a study of shared T cell receptors in the human thymus listed by TCRdb under 2021. About the investigation overall: The study examined how self-reactive, shared T-cell receptor alpha chains are generated in the human thymus.

Library preparation was by the immunoSEQ multiplex PCR assay. TCRdb took over this immuneACCESS table, retaining in-frame rearrangements with V and J assigned. Such tables are incomplete; in checked studies, under half of the missing clones stem from an unresolved V gene, and the remainder is unexplained. The sample has 700,000 or so clones on record, 80% to 90% of them singletons. Around 0.0099% of the sample belongs to the ten largest clones. With regard to this clone: Its antigen remains undetermined. Per-base qualities were not stored, and no clone one base away is much larger.

A further study also used this sample, focusing on human thymus T cells. According to the second study: Immunologically healthy infants undergoing open corrective cardiac surgery for congenital heart defects in Finland were used as donors. Thymus tissue was collected as surgical resects that were removed during corrective cardiac surgery. Both the thymic and the peripheral blood repertoires appeared to show biased V and J gene segment usage. According to the related research, thymic TCR repertoires were highly overlapping among unrelated individuals. The study described the TCR alpha and beta repertoires in under 10 infant thymus samples and a handful of matching peripheral blood samples. The cohort included six male and two female infants, with donor ages spanning 7 to 244 days. Thymocytes were released mechanically from tissue and stored at -70 °C as pellets of 10-30 million cells. A QIAsymphony instrument was used to extract genomic DNA from the frozen cell pellets. The immunoSEQ multiplex PCR assay was used to amplify the TCRB and TCRAD loci from a standardized amount of quality-controlled genomic DNA. The V(D)J region was spanned by amplicons of a length sufficient to cover the CDR3 and to identify V and J genes. Through the commercial immunoSEQ service, the amplicons were sequenced on an Illumina platform. Primer bias and sequencing errors were corrected as previously described, and TCRAD and TCRB were defined on the basis of the IMGT database. Repertoires were analysed with immunoSEQ Analyzer 3.0 and VDJTools, covering basic statistics, V/J segment usage, diversity estimates, rarefaction and pairwise overlap. Diversity was estimated using the Chao1, ChaoE, Efron-Thisted, Shannon and inverse Simpson indices, and was also estimated on datasets down-sampled to the size of the smallest sample. Repertoire overlap was determined by strict matching of CDR3 nucleotide sequence, V gene and J gene, and Jaccard-based multidimensional scaling clustering was applied. On average, roughly 740,000 unique TCRB clonotypes were obtained from thymus samples, compared with about 84,000 from blood samples.

The receptor's source is a girl less than two years old with a congenital heart defect. Donor details come from another sample of the same person, matched by shared clones. Source material: thymocytes.

The DNA is TGTGCCAGCAGCTACGAAACAGGGGGAGTTTACGAGCAGTACTTC. This yields the protein CASSYETGGVYEQYF. The chain is made from TRBV11-2 and TRBJ2-7, with 8 central nucleotides matching TRBD1. Ends trimmed: V by 4 bases, J by 4 bases; bases unmatched to a gene: 9. Looking up the germline V gene yields CDR1 SGHAT and CDR2 FQNNGV. The CDR3 starts with the cysteine, ends with the phenylalanine, and has 15 residues. Only the CDR3 DNA stays, 45 bases, in frame from base 1.